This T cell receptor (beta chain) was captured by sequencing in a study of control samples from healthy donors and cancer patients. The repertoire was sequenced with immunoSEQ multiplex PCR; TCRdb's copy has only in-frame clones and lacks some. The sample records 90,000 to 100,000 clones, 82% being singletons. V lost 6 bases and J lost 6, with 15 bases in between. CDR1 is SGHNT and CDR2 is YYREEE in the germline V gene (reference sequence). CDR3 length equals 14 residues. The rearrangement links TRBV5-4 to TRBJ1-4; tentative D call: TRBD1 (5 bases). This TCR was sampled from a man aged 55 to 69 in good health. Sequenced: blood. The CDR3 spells CASTSGGGDEKLFF. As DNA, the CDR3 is TGTGCCAGCACCTCCGGTGGGGGAGATGAAAAACTGTTTTTT. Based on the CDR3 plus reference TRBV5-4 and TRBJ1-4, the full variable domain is ETGVTQSPTHLIKTRGQQVTLRCSSQSGHNTVSWYQQALGQGPQFIFQYYREEENGRGNFPPRFSGLQFPNYSSELNVNALELDDSALYLCASTSGGGDEKLFFGSGTQLSVL.